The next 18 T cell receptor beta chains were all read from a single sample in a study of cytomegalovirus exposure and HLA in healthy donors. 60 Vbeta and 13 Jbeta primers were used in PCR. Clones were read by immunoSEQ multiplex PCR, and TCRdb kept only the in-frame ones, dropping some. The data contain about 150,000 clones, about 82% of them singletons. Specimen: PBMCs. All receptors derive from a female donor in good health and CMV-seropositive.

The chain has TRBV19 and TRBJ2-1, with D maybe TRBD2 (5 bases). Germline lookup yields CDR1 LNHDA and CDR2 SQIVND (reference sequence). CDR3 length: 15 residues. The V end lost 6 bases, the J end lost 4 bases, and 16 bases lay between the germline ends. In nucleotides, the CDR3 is TGTGCCAGTAGCCTCGCGGTCGGGGAATACAATGAGCAGTTCTTC. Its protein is CASSLAVGEYNEQFF.

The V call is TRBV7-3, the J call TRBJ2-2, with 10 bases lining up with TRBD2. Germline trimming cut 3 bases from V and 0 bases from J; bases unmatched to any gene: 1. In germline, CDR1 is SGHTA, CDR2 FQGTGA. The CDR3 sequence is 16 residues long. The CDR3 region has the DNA TGTGCCAGCAGCTTGAGCGGGGGGGCGAACACCGGGGAGCTGTTTTTT. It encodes CASSLSGGANTGELFF. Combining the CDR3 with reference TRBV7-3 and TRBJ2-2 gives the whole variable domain GAGVSQTPSNKVTEKGKYVELRCDPISGHTALYWYRQSLGQGPEFLIYFQGTGAADDSGLPNDRFFAVRPEGSVSTLKIQRTERGDSAVYLCASSLSGGANTGELFFGEGSRLTVL.

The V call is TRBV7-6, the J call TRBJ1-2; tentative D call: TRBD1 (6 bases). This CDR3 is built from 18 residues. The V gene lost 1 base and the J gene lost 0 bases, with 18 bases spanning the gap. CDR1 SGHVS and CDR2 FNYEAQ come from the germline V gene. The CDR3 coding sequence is TGTGCCAGCAGCTTAGAGGGGACAACCCTTTCAGCTAACTATGGCTACACCTTC. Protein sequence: CASSLEGTTLSANYGYTF. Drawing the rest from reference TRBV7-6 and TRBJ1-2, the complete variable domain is GAGVSQSPRYKVTKRGQDVALRCDPISGHVSLYWYRQALGQGPEFLTYFNYEAQQDKSGLPNDRFSAERPEGSISTLTIQRTEQRDSAMYRCASSLEGTTLSANYGYTFGSGTRLTVV.

This chain's CDR3 is CASSFGSGTANYGYTF. The CDR3 DNA follows: TGTGCCAGCAGCTTTGGTTCCGGGACAGCGAACTATGGCTACACCTTC. The V and J genes are TRBV5-4 and TRBJ1-2; 7 positions agree with TRBD1. The junction had 9 bases not matched to a gene; V was cut back by 2 bases and J by 2 bases. The CDR3 length is 16 residues. CDR1 SGHNT and CDR2 YYREEE come from the germline V gene (reference sequence).

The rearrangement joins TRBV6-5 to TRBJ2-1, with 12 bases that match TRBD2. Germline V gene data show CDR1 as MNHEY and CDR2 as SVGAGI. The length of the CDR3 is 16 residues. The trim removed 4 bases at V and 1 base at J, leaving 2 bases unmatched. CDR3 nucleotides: TGTGCCAGCAGTTTCCTAGCGGGAGGGTCCTACAATGAGCAGTTCTTC. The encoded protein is CASSFLAGGSYNEQFF.

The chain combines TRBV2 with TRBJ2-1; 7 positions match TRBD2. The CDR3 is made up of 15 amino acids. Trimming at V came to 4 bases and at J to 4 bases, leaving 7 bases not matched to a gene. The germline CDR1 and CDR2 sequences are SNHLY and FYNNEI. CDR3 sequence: CASSVFGRKYNEQFF. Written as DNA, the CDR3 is TGTGCCAGCAGTGTCTTCGGGAGGAAGTACAATGAGCAGTTCTTC.

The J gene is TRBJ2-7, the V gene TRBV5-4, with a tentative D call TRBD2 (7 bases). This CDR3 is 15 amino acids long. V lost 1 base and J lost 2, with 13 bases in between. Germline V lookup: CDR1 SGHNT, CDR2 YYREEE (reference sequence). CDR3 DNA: TGTGCCAGCAGCTTGCAGGGGAGGGGAGCCTACGAGCAGTACTTC. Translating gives CASSLQGRGAYEQYF.

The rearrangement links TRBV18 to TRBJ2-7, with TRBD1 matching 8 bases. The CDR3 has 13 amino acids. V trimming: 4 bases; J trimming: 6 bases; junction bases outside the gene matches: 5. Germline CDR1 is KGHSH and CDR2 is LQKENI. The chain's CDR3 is CASSRDRTGEQYF. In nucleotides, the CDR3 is TGTGCCAGCTCACGGGACAGGACCGGCGAGCAGTACTTC.

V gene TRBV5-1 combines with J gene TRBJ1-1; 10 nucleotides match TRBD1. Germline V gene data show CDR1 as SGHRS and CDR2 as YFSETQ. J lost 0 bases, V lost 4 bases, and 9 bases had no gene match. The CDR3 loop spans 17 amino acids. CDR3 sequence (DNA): TGCGCCAGCAGCACCCAGACAGGGGGCCCCATGAACACTGAAGCTTTCTTT. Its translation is CASSTQTGGPMNTEAFF.

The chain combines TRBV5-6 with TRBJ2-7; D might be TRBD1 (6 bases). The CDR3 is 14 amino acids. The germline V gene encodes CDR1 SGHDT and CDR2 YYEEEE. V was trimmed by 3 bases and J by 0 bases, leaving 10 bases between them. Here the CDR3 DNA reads TGTGCCAGCAGCTCGGGACAACCCTCCTACGAGCAGTACTTC. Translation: CASSSGQPSYEQYF.

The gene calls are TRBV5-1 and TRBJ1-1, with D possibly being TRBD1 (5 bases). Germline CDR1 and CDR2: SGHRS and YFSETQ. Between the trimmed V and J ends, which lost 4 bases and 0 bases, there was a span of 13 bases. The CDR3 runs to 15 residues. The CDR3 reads CASSARRDVNTEAFF. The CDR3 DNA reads TGCGCCAGCAGCGCCAGGAGGGACGTGAACACTGAAGCTTTCTTT.

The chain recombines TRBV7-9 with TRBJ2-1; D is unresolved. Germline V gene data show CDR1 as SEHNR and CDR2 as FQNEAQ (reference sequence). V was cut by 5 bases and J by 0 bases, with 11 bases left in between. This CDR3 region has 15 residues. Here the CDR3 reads CASSPILSSYNEQFF. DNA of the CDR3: TGTGCCAGCAGCCCGATCCTGAGCTCCTACAATGAGCAGTTCTTC.

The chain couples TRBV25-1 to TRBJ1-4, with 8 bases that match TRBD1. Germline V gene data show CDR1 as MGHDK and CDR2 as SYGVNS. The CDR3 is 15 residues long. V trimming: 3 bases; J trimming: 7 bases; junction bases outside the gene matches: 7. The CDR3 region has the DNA TGTGCCAGCAGTGAGGCAGGGGGCGGGGGTGAAAAACTGTTTTTT. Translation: CASSEAGGGGEKLFF.

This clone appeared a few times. CDR3 DNA sequence: TGTGCCAGTAGTACCGGGTTACCCTACGAGCAGTACTTC. Translating gives CASSTGLPYEQYF. The chain carries TRBV19 and TRBJ2-7; D not certain. CDR1 and CDR2 (germline): LNHDA, SQIVND (reference sequence). Trimming took off 4 bases at V and 2 bases at J, with 9 bases between the two ends. CDR3 length: 13 amino acids.

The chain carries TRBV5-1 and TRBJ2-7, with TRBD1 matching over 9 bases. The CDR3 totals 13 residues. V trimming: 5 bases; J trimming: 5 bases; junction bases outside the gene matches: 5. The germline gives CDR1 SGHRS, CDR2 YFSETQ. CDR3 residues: CASRQGAGNEQYF. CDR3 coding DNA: TGCGCCAGCAGACAGGGGGCGGGAAACGAGCAGTACTTC.

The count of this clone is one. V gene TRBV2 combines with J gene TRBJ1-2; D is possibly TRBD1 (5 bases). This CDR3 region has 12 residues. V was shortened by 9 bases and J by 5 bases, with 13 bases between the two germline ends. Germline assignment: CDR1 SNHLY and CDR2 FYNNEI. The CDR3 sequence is CARAGGGYGYTF. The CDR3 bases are TGTGCCAGGGCTGGCGGGGGGTATGGCTACACCTTC.

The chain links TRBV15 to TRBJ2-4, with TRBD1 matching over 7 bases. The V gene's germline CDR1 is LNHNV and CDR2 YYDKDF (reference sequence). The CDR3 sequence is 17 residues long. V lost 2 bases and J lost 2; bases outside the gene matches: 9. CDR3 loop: CATSRLAGGNPKNIQYF. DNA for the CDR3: TGTGCCACCAGCAGACTCGCAGGGGGAAACCCCAAAAACATTCAGTACTTC.

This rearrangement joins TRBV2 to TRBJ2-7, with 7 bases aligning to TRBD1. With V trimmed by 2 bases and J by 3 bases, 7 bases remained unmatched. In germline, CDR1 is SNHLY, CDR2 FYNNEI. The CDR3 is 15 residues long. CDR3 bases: TGTGCCAGCAGTGAACAGGGGGAGCGTTTCTACGAGCAGTACTTC. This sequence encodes CASSEQGERFYEQYF.